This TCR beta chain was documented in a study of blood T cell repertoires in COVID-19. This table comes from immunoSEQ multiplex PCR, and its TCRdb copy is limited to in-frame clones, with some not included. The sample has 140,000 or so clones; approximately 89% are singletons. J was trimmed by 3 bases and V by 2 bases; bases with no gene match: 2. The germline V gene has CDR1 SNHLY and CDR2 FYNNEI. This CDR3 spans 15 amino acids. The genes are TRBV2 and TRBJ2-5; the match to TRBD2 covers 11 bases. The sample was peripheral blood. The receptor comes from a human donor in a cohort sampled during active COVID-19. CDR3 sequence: CASSELGLAEETQYF. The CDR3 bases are TGTGCCAGCAGTGAATTGGGACTAGCGGAAGAGACCCAGTACTTC.